This T cell receptor (beta chain) comes out of a study of blood T cell repertoires in COVID-19. This CDR3 spans 17 amino acids. Per germline, CDR1 SGDLS and CDR2 YYNGEE. V was shortened by 4 bases and J by 1 base, with 19 bases between the two germline ends. The protocol was immunoSEQ multiplex PCR, while the TCRdb copy is restricted to in-frame clones and leaves out a portion. The sample holds 15,000 or so clones, about 91% seen once. The receptor was derived from a human donor in a cohort sampled during active COVID-19. The sample was peripheral blood. The chain recombines TRBV9 with TRBJ2-3; D is undetermined. The CDR3 is CASSTPAGGYGTDTQYF. The CDR3 nucleotides read TGTGCCAGCAGCACCCCCGCCGGCGGATATGGCACAGATACGCAGTATTTT.